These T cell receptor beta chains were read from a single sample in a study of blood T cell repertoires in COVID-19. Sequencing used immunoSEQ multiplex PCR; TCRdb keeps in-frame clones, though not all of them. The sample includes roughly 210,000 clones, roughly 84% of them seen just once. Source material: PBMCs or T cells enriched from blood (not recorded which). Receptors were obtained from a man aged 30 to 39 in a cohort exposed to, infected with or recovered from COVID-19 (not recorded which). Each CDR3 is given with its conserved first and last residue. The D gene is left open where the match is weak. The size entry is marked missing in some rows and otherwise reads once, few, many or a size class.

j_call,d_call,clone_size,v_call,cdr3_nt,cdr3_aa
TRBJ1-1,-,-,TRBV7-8,TGTGCCAGCAGCCACGGAGCCACTGAAGCTTTCTTT,CASSHGATEAFF
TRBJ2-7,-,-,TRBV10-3,TGTGCCTACCCAGGGGCGACGGCGGACGGGGCTAACGAGCAGTACTTC,CAYPGATADGANEQYF
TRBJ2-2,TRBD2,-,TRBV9,TGTGCCAGCAGCGCCGGGGGGGTAAACACCGGGGAGCTGTTTTTT,CASSAGGVNTGELFF
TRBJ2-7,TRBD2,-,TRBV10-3,TGTGCCATCAGTGAGTCGTTAGCGGGAGAAGTGGGCGAGCAGTACTTC,CAISESLAGEVGEQYF
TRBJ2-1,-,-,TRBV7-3,TGTGCCAGCAGCTTAAGTAGCGGAACCTACAATGAGCAGTTCTTC,CASSLSSGTYNEQFF
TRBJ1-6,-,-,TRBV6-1,TGTGCCAGCAGTGGTGGACTCACGACGAGCTCCTATAATTCACCCCTCCACTTT,CASSGGLTTSSYNSPLHF
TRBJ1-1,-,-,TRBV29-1,TGCAGCGGTCCCTGGGGGGGGCGCTCGGGGACTGAAGCTTTCTTT,CSGPWGGRSGTEAFF
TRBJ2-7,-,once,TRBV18,TGTGCCAGCTCACCACGTGCGGGGAGCCCCTCCGAGCAGTACTTC,CASSPRAGSPSEQYF
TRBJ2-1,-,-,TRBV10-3,TGTGCCATCAGTGAGACAGGGCTCGGGTACAATGAGCAGTTCTTC,CAISETGLGYNEQFF
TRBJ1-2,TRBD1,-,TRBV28,TGTGCCAGCACTTCCCCTTCGGGACAGGGGAACTATGGCTACACCTTC,CASTSPSGQGNYGYTF
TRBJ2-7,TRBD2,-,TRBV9,TGTGCCAGCAGCGTAGATCAGCGGGAGGGCCCGTTTAACGAGCAGTACTTC,CASSVDQREGPFNEQYF
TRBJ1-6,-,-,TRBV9,TGTGCCAGCAGCGGGCGGGGAGGTGACAATTCACCCCTCCACTTT,CASSGRGGDNSPLHF
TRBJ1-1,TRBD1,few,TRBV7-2,TGTGCCAGCAGCCGGGACAGGGGGACCACTGAAGCTTTCTTT,CASSRDRGTTEAFF
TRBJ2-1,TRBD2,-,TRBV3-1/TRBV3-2,TGTGCCAGCAGCCAAGTAGTTCGGGAGGGCCGTGAGCAGTTCTTC,CASSQVVREGREQFF
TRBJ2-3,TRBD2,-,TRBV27,TGTGCCAGCAGTCCCCCGGGACTAGGATTAGATACGCAGTATTTT,CASSPPGLGLDTQYF
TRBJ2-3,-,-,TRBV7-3,TGTGCCAGCAGCTTTGGCAGGCTAACAGATACGCAGTATTTT,CASSFGRLTDTQYF
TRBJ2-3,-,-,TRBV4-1,TGCGCCAGCAGCTCCCAGGGTCGTGGCACAGATACGCAGTATTTT,CASSSQGRGTDTQYF
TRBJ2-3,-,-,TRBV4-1,TGCGCCAGCAGCACGAGCGGGTACACAGATACGCAGTATTTT,CASSTSGYTDTQYF
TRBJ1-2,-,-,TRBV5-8,TGTGCCAGCAGCCCGGGCTATGGCTACACCTTC,CASSPGYGYTF
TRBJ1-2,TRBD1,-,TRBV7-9,TGTGCCAGCAGCCCTGTGGGACAGAGAGTAGGCTATGGCTACACCTTC,CASSPVGQRVGYGYTF
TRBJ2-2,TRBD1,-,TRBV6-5,TGTGCCAGCTGGACAGGGGCGAACCCCGGGGAGCTGTTTTTT,CASWTGANPGELFF
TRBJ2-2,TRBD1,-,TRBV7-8,TGTGCCAGCAGCCAAGGGACAGGGGGCTGGAGGATGAGCACCGGGGAGCTGTTTTTT,CASSQGTGGWRMSTGELFF
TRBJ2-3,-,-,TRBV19,TGTGCCAGTAGTATAGGGGGAGCTGCAAGCACAGATACGCAGTATTTT,CASSIGGAASTDTQYF
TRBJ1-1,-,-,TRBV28,TGTGCCAGCAGCCTCCGGGTTCAGCTGAACACTGAAGCTTTCTTT,CASSLRVQLNTEAFF
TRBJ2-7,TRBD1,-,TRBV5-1,TGCGCCAGCAGCTCCACAGGGGAAGGGGAGCAGTACTTC,CASSSTGEGEQYF
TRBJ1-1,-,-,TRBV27,TGTGCCAGCGCCCGGGGGAACACTGAAGCTTTCTTT,CASARGNTEAFF
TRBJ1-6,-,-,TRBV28,TGTGCCAGCAGGGGAGGTTCCTATAATTCACCCCTCCACTTT,CASRGGSYNSPLHF
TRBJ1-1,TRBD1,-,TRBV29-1,TGCAGCGTTGGAACCCCGGGACAGGGGGTTAGGAACACTGAAGCTTTCTTT,CSVGTPGQGVRNTEAFF
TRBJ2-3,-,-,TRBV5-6,TGTGCCAGCAGCTTGTCAGGTGAAGATACGCAGTATTTT,CASSLSGEDTQYF
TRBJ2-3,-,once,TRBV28,TGTGCCAGCAGTTTAGGTGGCAGGGTAGGCACAGATACGCAGTATTTT,CASSLGGRVGTDTQYF
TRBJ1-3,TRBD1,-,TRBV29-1,TGCAGCGTTGGACTAAGACTACAGGGGGCTGGAAACACCATATATTTT,CSVGLRLQGAGNTIYF
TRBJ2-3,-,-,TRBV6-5,TGTGCCAGCAGGGGCCCTAGCACAGATACGCAGTATTTT,CASRGPSTDTQYF
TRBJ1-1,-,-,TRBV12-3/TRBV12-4,TGTGCCAGCAGTTCAGGTAACACTGAAGCTTTCTTT,CASSSGNTEAFF
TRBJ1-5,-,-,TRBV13,TGTGCCAGTATGCTTCATCGAGGTGGAGGACGGCAGGCTCCGTATAGCAATCAGCCCCAGCATTTT,CASMLHRGGGRQAPYSNQPQHF
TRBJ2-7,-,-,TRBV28,TGTGCCAGCAGTTACAACTACTACGAGCAGTACTTC,CASSYNYYEQYF
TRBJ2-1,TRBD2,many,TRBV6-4,TGTGCCAGCAGTGGGCTAGCGGGAGCTAATGAGCAGTTCTTC,CASSGLAGANEQFF
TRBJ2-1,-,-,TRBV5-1,TGCGCCAGCAGCTTGTCCGGGCAGGGATTCTACAATGAGCAGTTCTTC,CASSLSGQGFYNEQFF
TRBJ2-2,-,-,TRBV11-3,TGTGCCAGCAGCGATCGCAGGGGCACCGGGGAGCTGTTTTTT,CASSDRRGTGELFF
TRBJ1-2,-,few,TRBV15,TGTGCCACCAGCAGGACAGGCCTCGGAGGCTACACCTTC,CATSRTGLGGYTF
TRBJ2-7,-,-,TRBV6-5,TGTGCCAGCGGCCGAACAGGTAGCTACGAGCAGTACTTC,CASGRTGSYEQYF
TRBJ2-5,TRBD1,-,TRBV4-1,TGCGCCAGCAGCCAAGTTGGACAGGGGGGGGAGACCCAGTACTTC,CASSQVGQGGETQYF
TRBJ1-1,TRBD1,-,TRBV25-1,TGTGCCAGCAGTACAGTACAGGGGGCGGACACTGAAGCTTTCTTT,CASSTVQGADTEAFF
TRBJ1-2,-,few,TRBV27,TGTGCCAGCAGTTCAGGGGTGCATGGCTACACCTTC,CASSSGVHGYTF